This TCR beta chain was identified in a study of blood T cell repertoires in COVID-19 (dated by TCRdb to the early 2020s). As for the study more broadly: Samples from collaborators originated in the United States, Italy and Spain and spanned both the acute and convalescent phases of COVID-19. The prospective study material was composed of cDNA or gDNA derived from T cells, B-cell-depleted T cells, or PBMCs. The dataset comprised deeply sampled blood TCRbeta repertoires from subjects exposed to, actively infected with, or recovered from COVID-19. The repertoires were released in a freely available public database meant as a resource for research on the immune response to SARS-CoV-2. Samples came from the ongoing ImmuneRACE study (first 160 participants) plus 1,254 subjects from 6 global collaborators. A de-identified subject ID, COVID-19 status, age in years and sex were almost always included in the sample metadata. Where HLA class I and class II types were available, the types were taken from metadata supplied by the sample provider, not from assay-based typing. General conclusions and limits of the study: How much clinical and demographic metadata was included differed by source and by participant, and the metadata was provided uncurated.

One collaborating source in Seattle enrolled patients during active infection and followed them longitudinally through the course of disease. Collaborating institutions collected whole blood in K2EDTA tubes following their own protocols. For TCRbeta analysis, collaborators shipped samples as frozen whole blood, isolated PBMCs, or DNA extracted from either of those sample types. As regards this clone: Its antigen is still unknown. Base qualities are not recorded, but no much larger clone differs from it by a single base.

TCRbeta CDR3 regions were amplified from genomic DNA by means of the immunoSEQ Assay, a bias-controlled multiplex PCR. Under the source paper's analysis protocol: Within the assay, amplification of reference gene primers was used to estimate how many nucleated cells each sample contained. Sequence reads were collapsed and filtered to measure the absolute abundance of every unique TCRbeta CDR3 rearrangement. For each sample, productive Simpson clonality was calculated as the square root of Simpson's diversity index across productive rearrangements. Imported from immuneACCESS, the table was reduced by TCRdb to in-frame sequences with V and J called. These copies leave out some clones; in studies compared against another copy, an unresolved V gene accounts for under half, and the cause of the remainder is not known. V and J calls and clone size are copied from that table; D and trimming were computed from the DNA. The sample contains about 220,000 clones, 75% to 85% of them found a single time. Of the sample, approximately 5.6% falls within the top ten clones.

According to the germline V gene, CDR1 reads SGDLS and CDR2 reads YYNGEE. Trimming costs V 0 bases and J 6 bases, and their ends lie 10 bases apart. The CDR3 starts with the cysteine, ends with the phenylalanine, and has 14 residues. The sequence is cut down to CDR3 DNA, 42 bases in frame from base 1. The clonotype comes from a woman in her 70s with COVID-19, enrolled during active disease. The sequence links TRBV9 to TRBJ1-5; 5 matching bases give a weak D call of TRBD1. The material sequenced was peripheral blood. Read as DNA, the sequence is TGTGCCAGCAGCGTAGGGCCAGGGTCTCAGCCCCAGCATTTT. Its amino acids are CASSVGPGSQPQHF.